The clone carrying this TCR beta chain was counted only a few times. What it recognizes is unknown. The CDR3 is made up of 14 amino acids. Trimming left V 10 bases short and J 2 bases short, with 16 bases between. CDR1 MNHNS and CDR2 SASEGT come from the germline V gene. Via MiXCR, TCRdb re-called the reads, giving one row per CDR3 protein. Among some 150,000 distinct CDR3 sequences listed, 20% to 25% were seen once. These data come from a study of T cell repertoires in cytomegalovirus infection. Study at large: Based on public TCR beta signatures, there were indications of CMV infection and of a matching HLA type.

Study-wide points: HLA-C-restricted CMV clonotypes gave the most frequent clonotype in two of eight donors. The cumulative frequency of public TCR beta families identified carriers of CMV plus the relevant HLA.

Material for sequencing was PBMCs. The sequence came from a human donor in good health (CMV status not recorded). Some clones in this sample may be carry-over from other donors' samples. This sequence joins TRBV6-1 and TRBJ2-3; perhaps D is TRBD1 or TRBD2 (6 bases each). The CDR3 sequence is CAILGGGNTDTQYF. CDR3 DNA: TGTGCCATACTAGGGGGAGGAAACACAGATACGCAGTATTTT.